A selection of T cell receptor beta chains follows, all from one sample in a study of T cell responses to AZD1222 COVID-19 vaccine. Clones were sequenced by immunoSEQ multiplex PCR, and TCRdb holds only the in-frame ones, with some missing. The sample comprises 95,000 to 150,000 clones, about 92% of which are singletons, and approximately 1% rests with the top ten. Sequencing was performed on peripheral blood, taken on day 0 of AZD1222 vaccination. These receptors were obtained from an adult in good health. CDR3s include the opening cysteine and the closing phenylalanine or tryptophan. Fields, in order: D gene, V gene, CDR3 length, clone size, J gene, CDR3 protein. D genes are given only for firm matches. Some rows have no size entry. The others give once, few or many, or a class for an expanded clone.

TRBD1	TRBV28	14	-	TRBJ1-2	CASSLEGASYGYTF
-	TRBV27	14	-	TRBJ2-2	CASSGNRNTGELFF
-	TRBV6-5	15	-	TRBJ1-3	CASSYAAGAGNTIYF
-	TRBV2	16	-	TRBJ1-5	CASSEQGPYSNQPQHF
-	TRBV11-3	16	-	TRBJ2-3	CASSLATGSLTDTQYF
TRBD1	TRBV5-1	12	few	TRBJ2-7	CATGTDFYEQYF
-	TRBV5-4	15	-	TRBJ1-6	CASSLRSGQGSPLHF
TRBD1	TRBV6-5	13	-	TRBJ2-7	CASGTGDSYEQYF
-	TRBV18	15	-	TRBJ1-2	CASSPRGNWDYGYTF
-	TRBV5-1	14	-	TRBJ1-3	CASALADSGNTIYF
-	TRBV24-1	15	-	TRBJ2-3	CATSARQDRRRTQYF
TRBD2	TRBV3-1/TRBV3-2	17	few	TRBJ2-1	CASSQAWGAGVFIEQFF
TRBD2	TRBV3-1/TRBV3-2	13	-	TRBJ2-5	CATRTSAGETQYF
TRBD1	TRBV7-8	17	once	TRBJ1-5	CASSFQDRAYGNQPQHF
-	TRBV6-6	13	-	TRBJ1-5	CASSRIGNQPQHF
-	TRBV6-6	16	-	TRBJ1-6	CASSYSGVTYNSPLHF
TRBD2	TRBV28	15	-	TRBJ2-7	CASSISGRAPYEQYF
-	TRBV11-3	14	-	TRBJ2-5	CASSLKRDRETQYF
TRBD1	TRBV28	14	-	TRBJ1-2	CASRPTGGSYGYTF
-	TRBV20-1	12	-	TRBJ2-3	CSASRGGDTQYF
TRBD1	TRBV28	13	-	TRBJ1-3	CASGSRQGPTIYF
-	TRBV5-4	15	-	TRBJ2-7	CASTSLPTTSYEQYF
TRBD1	TRBV30	11	-	TRBJ2-1	CAWRIGQGVFF
-	TRBV28	13	once	TRBJ2-7	CASGTSWSDEQYF
TRBD2	TRBV6-1	16	-	TRBJ2-1	CASSEILAGGRDEQFF
-	TRBV9	16	-	TRBJ2-1	CASSGGVSGYYNEQFF
-	TRBV2	13	-	TRBJ1-5	CASRRESNQPQHF
-	TRBV6-2/TRBV6-3	14	once	TRBJ2-2	CASSYSTNTGELFF
TRBD2	TRBV7-6	19	once	TRBJ2-3	CASSLSGGASGSITDTQYF
-	TRBV6-1	15	-	TRBJ2-2	CASSEPGLYTGELFF
-	TRBV18	15	-	TRBJ1-5	CASSPGQHSNQPQHF
-	TRBV6-6	14	-	TRBJ1-2	CASRLLMTPYGYTF
-	TRBV3-1/TRBV3-2	13	-	TRBJ1-2	CASTPASHYGYTF
-	TRBV29-1	14	once	TRBJ2-3	CSASGTGRGDTQYF
TRBD2	TRBV4-1	20	once	TRBJ2-4	CASSQIAGGPDRSAKNIQYF
-	TRBV30	12	-	TRBJ2-7	CAWSGVRYEQYF
-	TRBV5-1	14	-	TRBJ2-1	CASSLGGSDNEQFF
TRBD1	TRBV10-3	15	-	TRBJ1-2	CAISYPGQGAPGYTF
TRBD1	TRBV5-1	15	-	TRBJ2-1	CASRHGDRVYNEQFF
-	TRBV5-1	14	few	TRBJ1-2	CASSSGAEGYGYTF
-	TRBV5-4	16	-	TRBJ2-3	CASSLLEVSSTDTQYF
TRBD1	TRBV4-2	16	-	TRBJ1-6	CASSPEGQGEGSPLHF
-	TRBV10-3	18	-	TRBJ1-1	CAITESGAGAARSTEAFF
TRBD1	TRBV19	15	-	TRBJ1-6	CASRTGTGESSPLHF
TRBD2	TRBV7-3	16	-	TRBJ2-1	CASSLTASGRGYEQFF
-	TRBV19	15	-	TRBJ1-1	CASSTGTGRGTEAFF
-	TRBV7-9	15	-	TRBJ2-5	CASSLPAAGKETQYF
-	TRBV5-1	14	-	TRBJ2-5	CASSSRGVQETQYF
-	TRBV7-2	14	-	TRBJ1-1	CASSYGPLNTEAFF